This T cell receptor beta chain was sequenced during a study of cytomegalovirus exposure and HLA in healthy donors. Study as a whole: Within the Caucasian-associated ancestry cluster were under 85% of the 350 to 400 genotyped donors.

The PCR was carried out with 60 Vbeta primers and 13 Jbeta primers. Libraries were prepared by immunoSEQ multiplex PCR; TCRdb keeps only in-frame clonotypes and omits some of them. Of 95,000 to 120,000 clones listed, 67% are singletons. Comments on this clone: No antigen is known for it.

Germline V gene sequence: CDR1 MGHRA, CDR2 YSYEKL. The V gene end was trimmed by 0 bases and the J gene end by 4 bases; junction bases not matched to a gene: 8. This CDR3 is 16 amino acids long. Overall study findings and caveats: Later genetic work tied a missense DCLRE1C variant to beta-chain V and J trimming. Researchers reported from a later analysis that most CMV-associated TCR beta chains appeared HLA-restricted.

The sequence was collected from a man younger than 35 in good health and CMV-seropositive. Sequenced input: PBMCs. The V and J genes are TRBV4-1 and TRBJ1-2, with 7 bases identical to TRBD1. CDR3 DNA sequence: TGCGCCAGCAGCCAAGATCAATCAGGGGGGACCTATGGCTACACCTTC. It specifies CASSQDQSGGTYGYTF.